The 14 T cell receptor beta chains reported below all come from one sample, sequenced in a study of shared clonotypes between healthy human individuals. Only in-frame clones appear in the TCRdb table, and some are missing; sequencing was by immunoSEQ multiplex PCR. Found here are roughly 2.2 million clones, less than 95% of them singletons; the top ten hold approximately 0.39%. The sample consisted of naive CD4+ T cells from PBMCs. Subset specified: CD45RA+ positively selected. The receptors shown here come from a man between 18 and 29 years old in good health. Some clones in this sample may be carry-over from other donors' samples.

This chain connects TRBV25-1 to TRBJ1-1; D may be TRBD1 (6 bases). V gave up 7 bases and J gave up 3 bases, with 15 bases separating them. The CDR3 covers 14 residues. Germline CDR1 and CDR2: MGHDK and SYGVNS. CDR3 residues: CASNTHRAHTEAFF. The DNA of the CDR3 is TGTGCCAGCAATACCCACAGGGCGCACACTGAAGCTTTCTTT.

This sequence joins TRBV5-1 and TRBJ2-1; D remains unclear. The CDR3 spans 15 residues. CDR1 is SGHRS and CDR2 is YFSETQ in the germline V gene. The ends were cut back, 7 bases at V and 0 bases at J, with 14 bases in the middle. The CDR3 bases are TGCGCCAGCGGATTTCGCAGAAGCTCCTACAATGAGCAGTTCTTC. It is translated as CASGFRRSSYNEQFF.

The chain uses TRBV29-1 and TRBJ2-5; D might be TRBD1 (5 bases). There are 11 residues in the CDR3. CDR1 and CDR2 from the germline V gene are SQVTM and ANQGSEA. With 7 bases removed from V and 5 bases from J, the gap between germline ends came to 11 bases. The CDR3 protein is CSGTLPETQYF. The CDR3 nucleotides are TGCAGCGGGACATTACCGGAGACCCAGTACTTC.

This chain joins TRBV29-1 and TRBJ1-2, with D perhaps TRBD1 (5 bases). The CDR3 length is 13 residues. The V and J ends lost 0 bases and 8 bases respectively, with 13 bases between them. The germline V gene encodes CDR1 SQVTM and CDR2 ANQGSEA. Here the CDR3 reads CSVEDVRGTGYTF. Written as DNA, the CDR3 is TGCAGCGTTGAAGATGTTCGAGGGACCGGCTACACCTTC.

The chain carries TRBV27 and TRBJ2-7, with 8 bases aligning to TRBD2. From germline, CDR1 is MNHEY and CDR2 SMNVEV (reference sequence). This CDR3 region has 16 residues. The V gene end was trimmed by 6 bases and the J gene end by 4 bases; junction bases not matched to a gene: 14. CDR3 amino acids: CASSYKPGLGGYEQYF. The DNA of the CDR3 is TGTGCCAGCAGCTATAAACCGGGACTAGGGGGATACGAGCAGTACTTC.

This chain uses TRBV7-9 with TRBJ2-7; either TRBD1 or TRBD2 may fit D (5 bases each). The germline V gene has CDR1 SEHNR and CDR2 FQNEAQ (reference sequence). Deletions cut 1 base from V and 6 bases from J, with 13 bases between. The CDR3 runs to 14 residues. CDR3 bases: TGTGCCAGCAGCTTAGTGCCTGGGGCGGGCGAGCAGTACTTC. This gives the protein CASSLVPGAGEQYF.

This chain uses TRBV19 with TRBJ1-5; TRBD1 aligns across 7 bases. The germline CDR1 and CDR2 sequences are LNHDA and SQIVND (reference sequence). The V gene end was trimmed by 0 bases and the J gene end by 2 bases; junction bases not matched to a gene: 7. This CDR3 region has 17 residues. Here the CDR3 DNA reads TGTGCCAGTAGTATAGATTACCCTCAGGGGGGCAATCAGCCCCAGCATTTT. Its translation is CASSIDYPQGGNQPQHF.

V gene TRBV5-6 combines with J gene TRBJ2-6; D is unresolved. V was clipped by 0 bases and J by 0 bases, with 4 bases between them. This CDR3 region has 15 residues. Germline loops: CDR1 SGHDT, CDR2 YYEEEE. CDR3 sequence reads: CASSLGFSGANVLTF. The CDR3, as DNA: TGTGCCAGCAGCTTGGGGTTCTCTGGGGCCAACGTCCTGACTTTC.

This chain links TRBV11-1 with TRBJ2-7; the D is unclear. This CDR3 is 15 amino acids long. From germline, CDR1 is SGHAT and CDR2 FQDESV (reference sequence). Deletions cut 1 base from V and 5 bases from J, with 15 bases between. CDR3 bases: TGTGCCAGCAGCTTAGGCCCCGGCACCCCCAACGAGCAGTACTTC. Protein product: CASSLGPGTPNEQYF.

This chain connects TRBV28 to TRBJ1-4; the D is unclear. Trimming took 4 bases from V and 6 from J, leaving 12 bases between them. Germline loops: CDR1 MDHEN, CDR2 SYDVKM. The CDR3 totals 14 residues. The CDR3 spells CASSSRAPDEKLFF. CDR3 bases: TGTGCCAGCAGTTCCCGGGCCCCGGATGAAAAACTGTTTTTT.

V usage is TRBV12-5 and J usage is TRBJ1-3; D unclear. The CDR3 length is 15 residues. V gave up 1 base and J gave up 0 bases, with 7 bases separating them. Germline V lookup: CDR1 LGHNT, CDR2 FRNRAP. In DNA form, the CDR3 reads TGTGCTAGTGGTTTGGGGGGTGACTCTGGAAACACCATATATTTT. This translates into CASGLGGDSGNTIYF.

V is TRBV4-1 and J is TRBJ1-1, with a tentative D call TRBD1 (5 bases). CDR1 MGHRA and CDR2 YSYEKL come from the germline V gene. Trimming removed 3 bases at V and 0 bases at J, with 14 bases between. The CDR3 totals 16 residues. CDR3 residues: CASSQGRRTLNTEAFF. The DNA for the CDR3 is TGCGCCAGCAGCCAGGGGAGAAGGACATTGAACACTGAAGCTTTCTTT.

The gene calls are TRBV21-1 and TRBJ2-6; the table's D call of TRBD1 was not tested on the DNA. TRBV21-1 represents a pseudogene. This CDR3 contains 19 residues. CDR3 sequence: CASSKRDRGGLSGANVLTF. CDR3 sequence (DNA): TGTGCCAGCAGCAAACGGGACAGGGGAGGACTCTCTGGGGCCAACGTCCTGACTTTC.

Here the CDR3 reads CASSAATGPVYEQYF. The CDR3 coding sequence is TGTGCCAGCAGTGCGGCGACAGGCCCCGTTTACGAGCAGTACTTC. This chain connects TRBV6-1 to TRBJ2-7, with D maybe TRBD1 (6 bases). CDR1 and CDR2 from the germline V gene are MNHNS and SASEGT. The V gene lost 4 bases and the J gene lost 4 bases, with 17 bases spanning the gap. The CDR3 length is 15 residues.